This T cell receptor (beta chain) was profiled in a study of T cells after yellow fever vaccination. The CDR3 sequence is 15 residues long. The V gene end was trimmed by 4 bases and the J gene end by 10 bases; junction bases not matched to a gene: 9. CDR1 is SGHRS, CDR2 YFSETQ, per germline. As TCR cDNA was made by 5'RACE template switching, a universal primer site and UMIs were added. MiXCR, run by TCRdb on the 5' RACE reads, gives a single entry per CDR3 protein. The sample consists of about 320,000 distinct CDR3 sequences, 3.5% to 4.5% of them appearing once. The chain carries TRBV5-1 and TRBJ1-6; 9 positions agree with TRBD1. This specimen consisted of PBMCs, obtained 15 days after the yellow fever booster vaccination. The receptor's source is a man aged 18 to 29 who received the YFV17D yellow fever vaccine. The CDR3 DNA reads TGCGCCAGCAGCACCGGACAGGGGATAGGATCACCCCTCCACTTT. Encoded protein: CASSTGQGIGSPLHF.